The following is a T cell receptor beta chain sequence with its context. Its antigen is currently unknown. Treatment denoted: treatment-naive control, cytoreductive nephrectomy. The CDR3 is 14 residues long. The V gene's germline CDR1 is MGHRA and CDR2 YSYEKL. Trimming cost V 1 base and J 8 bases, with 14 bases left between them. This sample was included in a study of radiation and T cells in renal cell carcinoma. Regarding the study as a whole: Irradiated tumors held more dominant CDR3 motifs than control tumors. Tumor samples were small regions of around 0.94 g.

TCRdb's table, derived via immunoSEQ multiplex PCR, lists solely in-frame clones and lacks some. This table holds 12,000 to 15,000 clones, roughly 60% found once. Sequencing used tumor tissue, obtained from a patient whose treatment was nephrectomy without radiotherapy. The chain carries TRBV4-1 and TRBJ1-2; D unresolved. The sequence was collected from a man aged 50 to 60 with renal cell carcinoma. CDR3 coding DNA: TGCGCCAGCAGCCAAGTTGGTAGGGAACGAGGCTACACCTTC. Translated, it gives CASSQVGRERGYTF.